This record looks at one T cell receptor beta chain sequence and its context. The antigen is unknown. As TCR cDNA was made by 5'RACE template switching, a universal primer site and UMIs were added. TCRdb reprocessed the 5' RACE reads via MiXCR and lists one record per CDR3 protein. The profile shows 300,000 to 350,000 distinct CDR3 sequences, approximately 4% of them singletons. This entry belongs to a study of T cells after yellow fever vaccination. General observations from the study: The CD4 and CD8 compartments had a small share of their clonotypes in common.

The source of this sequence is a man aged 18 to 29 who received the YFV17D yellow fever vaccine. The sample here was PBMCs, taken 5 days after the yellow fever booster vaccination.

CDR3 DNA: TGTGCCAGCAGCTTAGTGGGGGGAAACTACGAGCAGTACTTC. It specifies CASSLVGGNYEQYF. This chain links TRBV7-9 with TRBJ2-7; tentative D call: TRBD2 (6 bases). V lost 1 base to trimming and J lost 3 bases, with 10 bases between them. This CDR3 is built from 14 residues. Germline V CDR1 and CDR2: SEHNR, FQNEAQ (reference sequence).